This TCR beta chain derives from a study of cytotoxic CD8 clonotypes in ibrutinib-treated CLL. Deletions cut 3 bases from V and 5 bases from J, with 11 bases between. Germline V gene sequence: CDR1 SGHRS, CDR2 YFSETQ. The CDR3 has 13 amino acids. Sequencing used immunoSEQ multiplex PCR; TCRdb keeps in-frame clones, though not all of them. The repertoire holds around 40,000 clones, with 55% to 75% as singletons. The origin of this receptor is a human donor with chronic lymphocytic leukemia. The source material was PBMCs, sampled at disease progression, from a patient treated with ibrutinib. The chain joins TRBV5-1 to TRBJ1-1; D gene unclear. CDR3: CASSSYWGTEAFF. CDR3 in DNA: TGCGCCAGCAGCTCATATTGGGGAACTGAAGCTTTCTTT.